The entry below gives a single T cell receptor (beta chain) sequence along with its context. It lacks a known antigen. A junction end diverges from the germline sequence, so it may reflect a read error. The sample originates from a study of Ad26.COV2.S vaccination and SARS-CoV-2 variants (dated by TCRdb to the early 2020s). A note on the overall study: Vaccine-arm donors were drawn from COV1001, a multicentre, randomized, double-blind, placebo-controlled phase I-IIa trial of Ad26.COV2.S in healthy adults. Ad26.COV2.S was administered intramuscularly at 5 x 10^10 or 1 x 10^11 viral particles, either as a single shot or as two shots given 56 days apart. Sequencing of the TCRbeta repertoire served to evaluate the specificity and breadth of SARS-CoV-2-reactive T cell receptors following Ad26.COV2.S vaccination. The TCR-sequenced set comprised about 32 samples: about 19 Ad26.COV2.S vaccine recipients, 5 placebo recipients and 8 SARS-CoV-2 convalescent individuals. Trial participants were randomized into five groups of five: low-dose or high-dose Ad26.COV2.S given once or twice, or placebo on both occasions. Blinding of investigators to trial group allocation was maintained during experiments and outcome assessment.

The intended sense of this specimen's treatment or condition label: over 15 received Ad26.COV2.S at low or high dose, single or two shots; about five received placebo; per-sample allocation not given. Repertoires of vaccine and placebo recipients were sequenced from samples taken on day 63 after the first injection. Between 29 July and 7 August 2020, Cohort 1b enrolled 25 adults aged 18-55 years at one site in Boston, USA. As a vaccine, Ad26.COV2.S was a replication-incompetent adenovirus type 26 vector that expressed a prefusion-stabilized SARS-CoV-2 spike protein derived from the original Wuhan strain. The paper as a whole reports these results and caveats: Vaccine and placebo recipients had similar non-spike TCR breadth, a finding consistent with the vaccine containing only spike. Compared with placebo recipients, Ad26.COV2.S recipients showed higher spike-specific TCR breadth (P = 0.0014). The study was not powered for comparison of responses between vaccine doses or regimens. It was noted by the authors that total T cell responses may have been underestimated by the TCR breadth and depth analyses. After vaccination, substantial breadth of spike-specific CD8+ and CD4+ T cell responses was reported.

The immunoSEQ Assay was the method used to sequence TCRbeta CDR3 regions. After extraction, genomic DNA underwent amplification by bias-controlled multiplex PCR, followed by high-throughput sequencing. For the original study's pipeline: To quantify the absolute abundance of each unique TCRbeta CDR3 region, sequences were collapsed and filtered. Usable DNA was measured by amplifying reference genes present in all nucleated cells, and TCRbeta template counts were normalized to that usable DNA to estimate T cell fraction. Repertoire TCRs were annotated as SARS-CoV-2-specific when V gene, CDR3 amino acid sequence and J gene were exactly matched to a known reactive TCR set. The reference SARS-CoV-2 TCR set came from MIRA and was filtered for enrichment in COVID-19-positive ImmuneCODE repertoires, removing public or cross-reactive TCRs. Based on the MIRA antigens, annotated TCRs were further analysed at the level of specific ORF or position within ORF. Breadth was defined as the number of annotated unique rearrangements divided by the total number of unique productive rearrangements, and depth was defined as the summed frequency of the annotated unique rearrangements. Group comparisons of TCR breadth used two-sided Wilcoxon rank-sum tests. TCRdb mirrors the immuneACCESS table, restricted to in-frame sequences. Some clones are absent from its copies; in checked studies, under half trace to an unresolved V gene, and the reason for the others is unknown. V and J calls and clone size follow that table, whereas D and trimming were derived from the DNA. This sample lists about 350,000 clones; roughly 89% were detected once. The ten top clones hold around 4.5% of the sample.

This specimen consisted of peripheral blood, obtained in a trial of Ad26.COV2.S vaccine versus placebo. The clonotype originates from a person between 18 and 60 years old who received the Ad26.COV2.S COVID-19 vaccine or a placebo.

Here the CDR3 is given as CASSLSTGSLHF. The DNA reads as follows: TGTGCCAGCAGTTTGTCCACGGGCAGCCTGCACTTC. This chain joins TRBV12-3 or TRBV12-4 to TRBJ2-5, with no D gene named confidently. The CDR3 runs 12 residues from the cysteine to the phenylalanine. The DNA shown is the 36-base CDR3, in frame from base 1.